Listed below are T cell receptor beta chains from one sample, sequenced in a study of shared clonotypes between healthy human individuals. Here immunoSEQ multiplex PCR was the method, and the copy in TCRdb shows in-frame clones only, minus some. The data show over 1.4 million clones, around 97% seen once. The sequencing input was naive CD4+ T cells sorted from blood. These TCRs come from a man under 40 in good health. Both conserved end residues are part of each CDR3. The D gene is left open where the match is weak. A clone size is listed for some rows: how often the clone was seen (once, few, many), or a class if it is expanded.

v_gene: TRBV28; j_gene: TRBJ1-1; d_gene: NA; abundance: once; CDR3aa: CASSPSGLFNTEAFF; CDR3nt: TGTGCCAGCAGTCCCTCAGGGCTATTTAACACTGAAGCTTTCTTT
v_gene: TRBV28; j_gene: TRBJ1-1; d_gene: NA; abundance: NA; CDR3aa: CASSTTRGAFF; CDR3nt: TGTGCCAGCAGTACCACTCGCGGGGCTTTCTTT
v_gene: TRBV5-1; j_gene: TRBJ1-2; d_gene: NA; abundance: NA; CDR3aa: CASSLEGTIKKYGYTF; CDR3nt: TGCGCCAGCAGCTTGGAGGGGACAATAAAGAAGTATGGCTACACCTTC
v_gene: TRBV5-6; j_gene: TRBJ2-1; d_gene: NA; abundance: NA; CDR3aa: CASSNPAGTGTNEQFF; CDR3nt: TGTGCCAGCAGCAACCCGGCAGGGACTGGAACCAATGAGCAGTTCTTC
v_gene: TRBV5-1; j_gene: TRBJ1-4; d_gene: NA; abundance: NA; CDR3aa: CASSLGTGHEKLFF; CDR3nt: TGCGCCAGCAGCCTGGGGACGGGACATGAAAAACTGTTTTTT
v_gene: TRBV7-8; j_gene: TRBJ2-1; d_gene: NA; abundance: once; CDR3aa: CASRSPGLDTNEQFF; CDR3nt: TGTGCCAGCAGGTCTCCGGGACTGGACACCAATGAGCAGTTCTTC
v_gene: TRBV28; j_gene: TRBJ2-1; d_gene: TRBD2; abundance: NA; CDR3aa: CASSRTSGGSYNEQFF; CDR3nt: TGTGCCAGCAGTCGGACTAGCGGAGGATCCTACAATGAGCAGTTCTTC
v_gene: TRBV4-1; j_gene: TRBJ1-4; d_gene: NA; abundance: NA; CDR3aa: CASSQARDEKLFF; CDR3nt: TGCGCCAGCAGCCAGGCCCGGGATGAAAAACTGTTTTTT
v_gene: TRBV25-1; j_gene: TRBJ2-5; d_gene: NA; abundance: NA; CDR3aa: CASSTSSQETQYF; CDR3nt: TGTGCCAGCAGTACTAGCTCTCAAGAGACCCAGTACTTC
v_gene: TRBV21-1; j_gene: TRBJ2-7; d_gene: NA; abundance: many; CDR3aa: CASSSDRGERQYF; CDR3nt: TGTGCCAGCAGCAGCGACAGGGGGGAGCGGCAGTACTTC
v_gene: TRBV7-7; j_gene: TRBJ2-2; d_gene: TRBD1; abundance: NA; CDR3aa: CASSLEGASTGELFF; CDR3nt: TGTGCCAGCAGCTTAGAGGGGGCGTCCACCGGGGAGCTGTTTTTT
v_gene: TRBV30; j_gene: TRBJ1-4; d_gene: NA; abundance: NA; CDR3aa: CAWSGTRGHEKLFF; CDR3nt: TGTGCCTGGAGTGGGACGCGGGGCCATGAAAAACTGTTTTTT
v_gene: TRBV19; j_gene: TRBJ2-3; d_gene: NA; abundance: NA; CDR3aa: CASSNGAYGSTDTQYF; CDR3nt: TGTGCCAGTAGTAATGGGGCCTACGGAAGCACAGATACGCAGTATTTT
v_gene: TRBV7-3; j_gene: TRBJ2-7; d_gene: TRBD1; abundance: NA; CDR3aa: CASSLTGAENEQYF; CDR3nt: TGTGCCAGCAGCTTGACAGGGGCAGAGAACGAGCAGTACTTC
v_gene: TRBV7-6; j_gene: TRBJ2-3; d_gene: NA; abundance: NA; CDR3aa: CASSLYPISGASTDTQYF; CDR3nt: TGTGCCAGCAGCCTCTACCCTATAAGCGGTGCTAGCACAGATACGCAGTATTTT
v_gene: TRBV2; j_gene: TRBJ1-5; d_gene: NA; abundance: NA; CDR3aa: CASRGGPYDQPQHF; CDR3nt: TGTGCCAGCAGGGGAGGACCTTACGATCAGCCCCAGCATTTT